This paragraph reports one TCR beta chain. Every isolated RNA sample was fully reverse transcribed, so sequencing captured expressed TCRB transcripts. TCRdb keeps only in-frame clones here, not all; method: immunoSEQ multiplex PCR. The repertoire holds about 320,000 clones, 14% seen once, with under 8.5% in the top ten. The data belong to a study of beta chain features in type 1 diabetes. The CDR3 totals 15 residues. Germline CDR1 reads MNHNS; CDR2 reads SASEGT. V shed 6 bases, J shed 0 bases, and the junction held 8 bases outside the gene matches. Sequencing input: central memory CD4+ T cells from blood. This sequence was found in a man under 40 in good health. The chain has TRBV6-1 and TRBJ2-7, with 7 bases matching TRBD1. The chain's CDR3 is CASRTSTGASYEQYV. The DNA of the CDR3 is TGTGCCAGCAGGACCTCCACAGGGGCCTCCTACGAGCAGTACGTC.